This T cell receptor (beta chain) was sequenced for a study of cytomegalovirus exposure and HLA in healthy donors. Study-wide results and caveats: Beyond CMV serostatus, there was no information to go on about immune exposure. In a later analysis, HLA-associated TCR beta chains were more clonally expanded than equally common others.

Germline CDR1 reads SEHNR; CDR2 reads FQNEAQ (reference sequence). With 2 bases clipped from V and 4 bases from J, the junction kept 7 bases outside the gene matches. CDR3 length: 16 amino acids. This clone was picked up a small number of times. Its antigen is undetermined. Researchers ran the PCR with 60 Vbeta and 13 Jbeta primers. The method was immunoSEQ multiplex PCR; TCRdb's version includes in-frame clones alone and lacks a portion of them. The data hold 210,000 or so clones, with 83% observed a single time. V gene TRBV7-9 combines with J gene TRBJ1-5; 8 bases map to TRBD1. The sample was PBMCs. This receptor was obtained from a girl aged 10 to 17 in good health and CMV-seronegative. CDR3 sequence reads: CASSLSLDRGNQPQHF. The DNA for the CDR3 is TGTGCCAGCAGCTTAAGTCTCGACAGGGGTAATCAGCCCCAGCATTTT.